Sequencing of this TCR beta chain was carried out in a study of glioma-infiltrating T cells after dendritic cell vaccination. Findings and limits, study-wide: Longer survival after dendritic cell vaccination followed higher pretreatment TIL content.

Time point described: after dendritic cell vaccination, including at tumor progression/relapse. PBMC were collected before vaccination, two weeks after the third vaccination, and at progression. CDR3 length: 11 amino acids. The germline V gene has CDR1 DFQATT and CDR2 SNEGSKA (reference sequence). Trimming took off 3 bases at V and 4 bases at J, with 6 bases between the two ends. This clone was detected only once. Its target is not known. Data came from immunoSEQ multiplex PCR; TCRdb stores just in-frame clones and leaves some out. The sample has 50,000 to 70,000 clones; about 80% are singletons. The J gene is TRBJ1-1, the V gene TRBV20-1, with D uncertain. Specimen: blood, collected after dendritic cell vaccination. The clonotype comes from a human donor with glioblastoma. CDR3 sequence: CSASRLTEAFF. The CDR3 region has the DNA TGCAGTGCTAGTCGACTCACTGAAGCTTTCTTT.